This T cell receptor (beta chain) was found in a study of early stage breast cancer tumors. Study-level information: Under 10 ER+/PR+/HER2- tumors were invasive ductal; a few were invasive lobular.

Sequencing was performed with immunoSEQ multiplex PCR; in TCRdb, only in-frame clones are kept and a portion is missing. Counted here are about 28,000 clones, around three fifths occurring once; the ten biggest clones make up around 8%. The CDR3 spans 13 residues. V was pared by 3 bases and J by 8 bases, with 11 bases between. Germline CDR1 LNHDA, CDR2 SQIVND (reference sequence). In this sample, this clone turned up a few times. Its antigen is still unknown. Findings of the study overall: Tumor and normal breast were distinguished via blood comparison in about 90% of the 16 patients. Tumors had approximately 2.5-fold higher T cell density than normal breast.

The source of this sequence is a person aged 45-60 years with breast cancer. The rearrangement links TRBV19 to TRBJ2-1, with D tentatively TRBD1 (6 bases). The sample comprised breast tumor tissue. The DNA of the CDR3 is TGTGCCAGTAGTATGGTACAGGGCCATGAGCAGTTCTTC. Translating gives CASSMVQGHEQFF.